This is a list of T cell receptor beta chains from one sample in a study of cytomegalovirus exposure and HLA in healthy donors. Clones were read by immunoSEQ multiplex PCR, and TCRdb kept only the in-frame ones, dropping some. Recorded for this sample: under 70,000 clones. The sequencing sample was made of PBMCs. The origin of the receptors is a woman between 18 and 30 years old in good health and CMV-seronegative. Both conserved end residues are part of each CDR3. Each record gives: D gene, V gene, J gene, CDR3 DNA, CDR3 protein. The D gene is left open where the match is weak.

d_call: NA; v_call: TRBV25-1; j_call: TRBJ1-2; cdr3_nt: TGTGCCAGCAGTGAATACAGAGGAACTAACTATGGCTACACCTTC; cdr3_aa: CASSEYRGTNYGYTF
d_call: TRBD1; v_call: TRBV7-2; j_call: TRBJ1-1; cdr3_nt: TGTGCCAGCAGCCCAGATAGAGGGACAGAGAACACTGAAGCTTTCTTT; cdr3_aa: CASSPDRGTENTEAFF
d_call: NA; v_call: TRBV9; j_call: TRBJ2-3; cdr3_nt: TGTGCCAGCAGCCCTACCGGCAGGGGAAGCACAGATACGCAGTATTTT; cdr3_aa: CASSPTGRGSTDTQYF
d_call: NA; v_call: TRBV25-1; j_call: TRBJ1-6; cdr3_nt: TGTGCCAGCAGTGGGCTGTATTCACCCCTCCACTTT; cdr3_aa: CASSGLYSPLHF
d_call: NA; v_call: TRBV28; j_call: TRBJ1-1; cdr3_nt: TGTGCCAGCATAGTCAGGGAAACTACTGAAGCTTTCTTT; cdr3_aa: CASIVRETTEAFF
d_call: NA; v_call: TRBV30; j_call: TRBJ1-1; cdr3_nt: TGTGCCTGGAGTCGCAGTCGGAGGACTGAAGCTTTCTTT; cdr3_aa: CAWSRSRRTEAFF
d_call: TRBD2; v_call: TRBV6-5; j_call: TRBJ2-3; cdr3_nt: TGTGCCAGCAGGGGGAGGGCTAGCGGGGCCAATAGGTATTTT; cdr3_aa: CASRGRASGANRYF
d_call: NA; v_call: TRBV6-4; j_call: TRBJ2-7; cdr3_nt: TGTGCCAGCAGAAACGGGAGGAAGAGGGGGAGGGTGCAGTACTTC; cdr3_aa: CASRNGRKRGRVQYF
d_call: TRBD2; v_call: TRBV5-1; j_call: TRBJ2-3; cdr3_nt: TGCGCCAGCAGCCCGGGACTAGCGACAGATACGCAGTATTTT; cdr3_aa: CASSPGLATDTQYF
d_call: NA; v_call: TRBV5-1; j_call: TRBJ1-4; cdr3_nt: TGCGCCAGCAGCCTTAATGAAAAACTGTTTTTT; cdr3_aa: CASSLNEKLFF
d_call: NA; v_call: TRBV7-2; j_call: TRBJ2-7; cdr3_nt: TGTGCCAGCAGCCAAGACTATCAGCTCGAGCAGTACTTC; cdr3_aa: CASSQDYQLEQYF
d_call: NA; v_call: TRBV5-1; j_call: TRBJ1-2; cdr3_nt: TGCGCCAGCAGCTTGGGAGGGAATAACTATGGCTACACCTTC; cdr3_aa: CASSLGGNNYGYTF